This T cell receptor beta chain was observed in a study of cytomegalovirus exposure and HLA in healthy donors. Across the study: Membership in the Caucasian-associated ancestry cluster was found for 65% to 85% of 350 to 450 genotyped donors. Study-level results: Earlier analysis looked at TCR beta V segments, and most were productive about 90% or about 30% of the time.

Germline assignment: CDR1 MNHNS and CDR2 SASEGT. The trim removed 2 bases at V and 7 bases at J, leaving 6 bases unmatched. The CDR3 is 16 amino acids. Remarks on this clone: Its antigen is as yet unknown.

PCR employed 60 Vbeta and 13 Jbeta primers. Here immunoSEQ multiplex PCR was the method, and the copy in TCRdb shows in-frame clones only, minus some. This repertoire includes 150,000 to 200,000 clones. The chain joins TRBV6-1 to TRBJ1-6; 9 bases match TRBD1. Sequencing input: PBMCs. The TCR comes from a woman aged 60-70 years in good health and CMV-seronegative. This CDR3 is CASSESWDRDNSPLHF. For the CDR3, the DNA is TGTGCCAGCAGTGAAAGTTGGGACAGGGACAATTCACCCCTCCACTTT.